This TCR beta chain came from a study of T cell responses to AZD1222 COVID-19 vaccine. The CDR3 totals 16 residues. The V gene lost 5 bases and the J gene lost 0 bases, with 11 bases spanning the gap. The germline gives CDR1 SGHAT, CDR2 FQDESV (reference sequence). TCRdb's copy holds only in-frame clones and misses some; the assay was immunoSEQ multiplex PCR. This sample has about 150,000 clones, with 80% to 95% found just once. The clonotype was recovered from an adult in good health. This specimen was peripheral blood, taken on day 0 of AZD1222 vaccination. The rearrangement joins TRBV11-1 to TRBJ2-6; no clear D gene. As DNA, the CDR3 is TGTGCCAGCAGCCAGGATAGAAGCTCTGGGGCCAACGTCCTGACTTTC. It is translated as CASSQDRSSGANVLTF.